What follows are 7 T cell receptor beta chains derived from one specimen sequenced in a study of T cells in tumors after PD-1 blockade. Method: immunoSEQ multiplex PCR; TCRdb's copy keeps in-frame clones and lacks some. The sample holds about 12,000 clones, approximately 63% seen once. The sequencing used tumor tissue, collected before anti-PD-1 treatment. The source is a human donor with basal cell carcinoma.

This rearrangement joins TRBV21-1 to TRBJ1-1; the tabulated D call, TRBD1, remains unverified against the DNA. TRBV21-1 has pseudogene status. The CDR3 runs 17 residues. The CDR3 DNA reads TGTGCCAGCAGCAAAGAGGGGGCAGGGGGCATAAACACTGAAGCTTTCTTT. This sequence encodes CASSKEGAGGINTEAFF.

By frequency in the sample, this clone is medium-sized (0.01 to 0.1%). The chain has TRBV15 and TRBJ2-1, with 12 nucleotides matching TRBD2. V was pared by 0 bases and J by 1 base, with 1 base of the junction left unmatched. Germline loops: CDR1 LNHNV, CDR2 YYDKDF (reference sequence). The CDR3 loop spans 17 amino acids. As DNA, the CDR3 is TGTGCCACCAGCAGAGATCTAGCGGGGGGGTCCTACAATGAGCAGTTCTTC. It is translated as CATSRDLAGGSYNEQFF.

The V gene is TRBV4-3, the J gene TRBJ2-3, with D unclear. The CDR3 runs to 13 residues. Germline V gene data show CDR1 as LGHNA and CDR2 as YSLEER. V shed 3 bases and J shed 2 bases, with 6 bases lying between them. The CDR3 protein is CASSQGTTDTQYF. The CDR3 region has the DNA TGCGCCAGCAGCCAGGGCACCACAGATACGCAGTATTTT.

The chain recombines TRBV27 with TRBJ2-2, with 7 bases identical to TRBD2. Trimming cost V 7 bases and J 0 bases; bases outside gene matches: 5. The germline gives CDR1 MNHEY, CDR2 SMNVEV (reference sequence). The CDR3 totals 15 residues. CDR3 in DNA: TGTGCCAGCACCTTTGGGGGGGCGAACACCGGGGAGCTGTTTTTT. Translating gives CASTFGGANTGELFF.

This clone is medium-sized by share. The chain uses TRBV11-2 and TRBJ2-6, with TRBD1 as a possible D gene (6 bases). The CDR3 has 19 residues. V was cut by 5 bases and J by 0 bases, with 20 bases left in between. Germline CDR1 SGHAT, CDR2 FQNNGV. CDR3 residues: CASSDYTGTLLSGANVLTF. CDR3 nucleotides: TGTGCCAGCAGCGATTACACCGGGACACTCCTCTCTGGGGCCAACGTCCTGACTTTC.

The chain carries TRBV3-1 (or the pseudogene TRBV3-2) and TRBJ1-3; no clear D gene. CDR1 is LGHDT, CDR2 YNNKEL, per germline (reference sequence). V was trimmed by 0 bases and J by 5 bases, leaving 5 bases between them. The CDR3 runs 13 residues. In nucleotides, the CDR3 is TGTGCCAGCAGCCAAGAGCTGAGAAACACCATATATTTT. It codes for CASSQELRNTIYF.

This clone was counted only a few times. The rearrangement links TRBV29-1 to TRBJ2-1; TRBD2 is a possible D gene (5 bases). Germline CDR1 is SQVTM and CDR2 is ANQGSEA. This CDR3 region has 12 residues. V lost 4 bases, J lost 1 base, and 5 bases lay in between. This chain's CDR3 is CSVAGSYNEQFF. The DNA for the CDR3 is TGCAGCGTTGCGGGGTCCTACAATGAGCAGTTCTTC.